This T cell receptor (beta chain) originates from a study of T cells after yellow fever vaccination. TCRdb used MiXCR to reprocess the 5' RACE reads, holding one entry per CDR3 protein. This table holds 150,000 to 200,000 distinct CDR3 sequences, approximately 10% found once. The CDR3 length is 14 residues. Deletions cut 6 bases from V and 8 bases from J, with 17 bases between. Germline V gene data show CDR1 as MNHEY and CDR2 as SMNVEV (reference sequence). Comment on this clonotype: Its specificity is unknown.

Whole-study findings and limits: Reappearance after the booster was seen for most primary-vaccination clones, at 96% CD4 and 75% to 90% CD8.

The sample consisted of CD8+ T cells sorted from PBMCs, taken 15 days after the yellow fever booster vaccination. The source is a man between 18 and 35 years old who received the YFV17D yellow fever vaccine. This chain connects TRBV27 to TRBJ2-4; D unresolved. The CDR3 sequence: CASSPWGSQDIQYF. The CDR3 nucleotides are TGTGCCAGCAGCCCGTGGGGTTCGCAGGACATTCAGTACTTC.